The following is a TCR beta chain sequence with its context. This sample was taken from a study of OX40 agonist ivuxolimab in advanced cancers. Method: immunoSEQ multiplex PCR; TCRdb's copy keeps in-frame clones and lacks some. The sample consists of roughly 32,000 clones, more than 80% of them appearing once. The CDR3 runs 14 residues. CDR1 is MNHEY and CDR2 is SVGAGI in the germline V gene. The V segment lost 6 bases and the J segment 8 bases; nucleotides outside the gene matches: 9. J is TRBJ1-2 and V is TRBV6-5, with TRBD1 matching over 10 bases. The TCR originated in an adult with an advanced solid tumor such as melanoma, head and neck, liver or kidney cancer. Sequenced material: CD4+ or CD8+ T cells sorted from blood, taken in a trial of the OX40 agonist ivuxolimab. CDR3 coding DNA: TGTGCCAGCAGCCTGCACCGGGACAGGGGCGGCTACACCTTC. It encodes CASSLHRDRGGYTF.